This T cell receptor (beta chain) was retrieved from a study of T cells in Graves' hyperthyroidism and ophthalmopathy. The germline gives CDR1 SGHRS, CDR2 YFSETQ. This CDR3 comprises 13 residues. V lost 3 bases to trimming and J lost 5 bases, with 11 bases between them. This clonotype has a count of ten or more. Using RNA transcripts as the source, TCR beta CDR3 regions were amplified. RT-PCR in the first round (using the HTBI primer set) targeted the TCR CDR3. Using its own MiXCR run on the multiplex PCR reads, TCRdb lists one record per CDR3 protein. Among hundreds of thousands of distinct CDR3 sequences listed, 16% were seen once.

Sequencing was performed on blood. The genes are TRBV5-1 and TRBJ1-1; no reliable D call. This sequence was found in a woman younger than 35 with Graves' hyperthyroidism. The CDR3 DNA reads TGCGCCAGCAGCTCGGACCCTAAGACTGAAGCTTTCTTT. It codes for CASSSDPKTEAFF.